These T cell receptor beta chains were read from a single sample in a study of radiation and T cells in renal cell carcinoma. Only in-frame clones appear in the TCRdb table, and some are missing; sequencing was by immunoSEQ multiplex PCR. The sample carries 150,000 to 200,000 clones, 88% recorded once. The specimen comprised blood, sampled from a patient whose treatment included radiotherapy and nephrectomy. The receptors were gathered from a woman in her forties or fifties with renal cell carcinoma. The CDR3 runs from the conserved cysteine through the conserved F or W. The order of the fields is V gene, clone size, D gene, J gene, CDR3 protein, CDR3 DNA. The D gene is left open where the match is weak. The size field is filled for only some rows; it gives once, few, many or a size class.

v_call: TRBV6-5; clone_size: -; d_call: -; j_call: TRBJ1-6; cdr3_aa: CASSLSGWNSPLHF; cdr3_nt: TGTGCCAGCAGTCTATCAGGTTGGAATTCACCCCTCCACTTT
v_call: TRBV11-2; clone_size: few; d_call: -; j_call: TRBJ2-1; cdr3_aa: CASSSLRAGPSSYNEQFF; cdr3_nt: TGTGCCAGCAGCTCCCTACGGGCGGGGCCCAGCTCCTACAATGAGCAGTTCTTC
v_call: TRBV18; clone_size: -; d_call: -; j_call: TRBJ1-3; cdr3_aa: CASSPSGPSGNTIYF; cdr3_nt: TGTGCCAGCTCACCATCGGGACCCTCTGGAAACACCATATATTTT
v_call: TRBV5-1; clone_size: -; d_call: -; j_call: TRBJ2-7; cdr3_aa: CASSARGDSSYEQYF; cdr3_nt: TGCGCCAGCAGCGCCAGGGGGGACAGTTCCTACGAGCAGTACTTC
v_call: TRBV5-8; clone_size: once; d_call: -; j_call: TRBJ2-5; cdr3_aa: CASSLETQYF; cdr3_nt: TGTGCCAGCAGCTTGGAGACCCAGTACTTC
v_call: TRBV7-9; clone_size: -; d_call: -; j_call: TRBJ2-5; cdr3_aa: CASSKTWGEETQYF; cdr3_nt: TGTGCCAGCAGCAAGACGTGGGGGGAAGAGACCCAGTACTTC
v_call: TRBV29-1; clone_size: -; d_call: TRBD1; j_call: TRBJ2-1; cdr3_aa: CSALGTGGNEQFF; cdr3_nt: TGCAGCGCCCTGGGGACAGGGGGCAATGAGCAGTTCTTC
v_call: TRBV29-1; clone_size: -; d_call: -; j_call: TRBJ2-2; cdr3_aa: CSATQGSTGELFF; cdr3_nt: TGCAGCGCAACGCAGGGGTCCACCGGGGAGCTGTTTTTT
v_call: TRBV5-6; clone_size: -; d_call: -; j_call: TRBJ1-1; cdr3_aa: CASSLDLNTEAFF; cdr3_nt: TGTGCCAGCAGCTTGGATTTGAACACTGAAGCTTTCTTT
v_call: TRBV19; clone_size: -; d_call: -; j_call: TRBJ1-1; cdr3_aa: CASSIGVSETEAFF; cdr3_nt: TGTGCCAGTAGTATCGGGGTTAGCGAGACTGAAGCTTTCTTT
v_call: TRBV11-3; clone_size: -; d_call: -; j_call: TRBJ2-7; cdr3_aa: CASSLGTAETYEQYF; cdr3_nt: TGTGCCAGCAGCCTCGGGACCGCGGAAACCTACGAGCAGTACTTC
v_call: TRBV19; clone_size: -; d_call: -; j_call: TRBJ1-2; cdr3_aa: CASSRNRGAVDYGYTF; cdr3_nt: TGTGCCAGTAGTCGCAACCGGGGCGCGGTGGACTATGGCTACACCTTC
v_call: TRBV29-1; clone_size: -; d_call: TRBD1; j_call: TRBJ1-2; cdr3_aa: CSVEALTGTGYGYTF; cdr3_nt: TGCAGCGTTGAAGCTCTGACAGGGACCGGGTATGGCTACACCTTC
v_call: TRBV7-4; clone_size: -; d_call: -; j_call: TRBJ1-6; cdr3_aa: CASSLVGEQPQVYNSPLHF; cdr3_nt: TGTGCCAGCAGCTTAGTAGGGGAACAGCCTCAGGTCTATAATTCACCCCTCCACTTT
v_call: TRBV9; clone_size: -; d_call: TRBD1; j_call: TRBJ1-1; cdr3_aa: CASSETGGYMGNTEAFF; cdr3_nt: TGTGCCAGCAGCGAAACAGGGGGCTATATGGGGAACACTGAAGCTTTCTTT
v_call: TRBV7-2; clone_size: -; d_call: -; j_call: TRBJ2-5; cdr3_aa: CASKLGLPGDTQYF; cdr3_nt: TGTGCCAGCAAACTCGGCCTCCCGGGAGACACCCAGTACTTC
v_call: TRBV19; clone_size: -; d_call: -; j_call: TRBJ1-5; cdr3_aa: CASSIPGNQPQHF; cdr3_nt: TGTGCCAGTAGTATTCCGGGGAACCAGCCCCAGCATTTT
v_call: TRBV10-3; clone_size: -; d_call: TRBD2; j_call: TRBJ2-2; cdr3_aa: CAIRRGGFGELFF; cdr3_nt: TGTGCCATCAGGCGGGGGGGTTTCGGGGAGCTGTTTTTT
v_call: TRBV7-2; clone_size: -; d_call: -; j_call: TRBJ1-3; cdr3_aa: CASSYSALTSGNTIYF; cdr3_nt: TGTGCCAGCAGCTATTCGGCACTCACTTCTGGAAACACCATATATTTT
v_call: TRBV23-1; clone_size: -; d_call: -; j_call: TRBJ2-7; cdr3_aa: CASNPAYEQYF; cdr3_nt: TGCGCCAGCAACCCGGCATACGAGCAGTACTTC
v_call: TRBV21-1; clone_size: -; d_call: -; j_call: TRBJ2-2; cdr3_aa: CASTSTGELFF; cdr3_nt: TGTGCCAGCACGAGCACCGGGGAGCTGTTTTTT
v_call: TRBV14; clone_size: -; d_call: TRBD1; j_call: TRBJ1-4; cdr3_aa: CASSHLQGAGEKLFF; cdr3_nt: TGTGCCAGCAGCCATTTACAGGGGGCAGGGGAAAAACTGTTTTTT
v_call: TRBV6-6; clone_size: -; d_call: -; j_call: TRBJ2-3; cdr3_aa: CASSYSGRNTDTQYF; cdr3_nt: TGTGCCAGCAGTTACTCGGGACGCAACACAGATACGCAGTATTTT
v_call: TRBV15; clone_size: -; d_call: -; j_call: TRBJ1-1; cdr3_aa: CATSRESDRQAFF; cdr3_nt: TGTGCCACCAGCAGAGAATCCGACAGACAAGCTTTCTTT
v_call: TRBV6-5; clone_size: -; d_call: -; j_call: TRBJ2-3; cdr3_aa: CASSYGGSTDTQYF; cdr3_nt: TGTGCCAGCAGTTACGGGGGGAGCACAGATACGCAGTATTTT
v_call: TRBV5-1; clone_size: -; d_call: TRBD1; j_call: TRBJ1-1; cdr3_aa: CASSGLGQGAEAFF; cdr3_nt: TGCGCCAGCAGCGGTCTCGGACAGGGTGCTGAAGCTTTCTTT
v_call: TRBV2; clone_size: once; d_call: TRBD1; j_call: TRBJ1-3; cdr3_aa: CASSSGGPGNTIYF; cdr3_nt: TGTGCCAGCAGTTCAGGGGGCCCTGGAAACACCATATATTTT
v_call: TRBV7-3; clone_size: -; d_call: TRBD2; j_call: TRBJ2-1; cdr3_aa: CASSAYETSGGNEQFF; cdr3_nt: TGTGCCAGCAGCGCCTACGAGACTAGCGGGGGAAATGAGCAGTTCTTC
v_call: TRBV4-1; clone_size: -; d_call: -; j_call: TRBJ1-1; cdr3_aa: CASSPTSARNTEAFF; cdr3_nt: TGCGCCAGCAGCCCGACCTCGGCGAGGAACACTGAAGCTTTCTTT
v_call: TRBV5-1; clone_size: -; d_call: -; j_call: TRBJ1-1; cdr3_aa: CASSRDTLYTEAFF; cdr3_nt: TGCGCCAGCAGCAGGGACACTTTGTACACTGAAGCTTTCTTT
v_call: TRBV5-4; clone_size: -; d_call: TRBD1; j_call: TRBJ1-2; cdr3_aa: CASSSRQGPRGVYGYTF; cdr3_nt: TGTGCCAGCAGCTCGAGACAGGGACCTAGGGGTGTCTATGGCTACACCTTC
v_call: TRBV5-1; clone_size: -; d_call: TRBD2; j_call: TRBJ2-3; cdr3_aa: CASSLFSGGAPDTQYF; cdr3_nt: TGCGCCAGCAGCTTGTTCAGCGGGGGGGCCCCAGATACGCAGTATTTT
v_call: TRBV7-3; clone_size: -; d_call: -; j_call: TRBJ1-4; cdr3_aa: CASSPHGTEKLFF; cdr3_nt: TGTGCCAGCAGCCCCCACGGGACGGAGAAACTGTTTTTT
v_call: TRBV7-2; clone_size: -; d_call: -; j_call: TRBJ1-3; cdr3_aa: CASSLAGVDTIYF; cdr3_nt: TGTGCCAGCAGCTTAGCTGGGGTGGACACCATATATTTT
v_call: TRBV15; clone_size: -; d_call: -; j_call: TRBJ2-7; cdr3_aa: CATSRTRDGHYEQYF; cdr3_nt: TGTGCCACCAGCAGAACCCGGGACGGACACTACGAGCAGTACTTC
v_call: TRBV5-1; clone_size: -; d_call: -; j_call: TRBJ2-3; cdr3_aa: CASNLSGGDTDTQYF; cdr3_nt: TGCGCCAGCAACCTCTCAGGCGGCGACACAGATACGCAGTATTTT
v_call: TRBV5-1; clone_size: -; d_call: -; j_call: TRBJ2-7; cdr3_aa: CASSLFSRAKPYEQYF; cdr3_nt: TGCGCCAGCAGCTTGTTTTCTCGCGCCAAGCCCTACGAGCAGTACTTC
v_call: TRBV6-1; clone_size: -; d_call: -; j_call: TRBJ2-1; cdr3_aa: CASSELGAVYNEQFF; cdr3_nt: TGTGCCAGCAGTGAATTGGGGGCCGTCTACAATGAGCAGTTCTTC
v_call: TRBV7-2; clone_size: few; d_call: TRBD2; j_call: TRBJ2-3; cdr3_aa: CASSSRTSGGADTQYF; cdr3_nt: TGTGCCAGCAGCTCACGGACTAGCGGGGGGGCGGATACGCAGTATTTT
v_call: TRBV5-1; clone_size: -; d_call: -; j_call: TRBJ1-1; cdr3_aa: CASRLAGENTEAFF; cdr3_nt: TGCGCCAGCAGACTGGCCGGGGAGAACACTGAAGCTTTCTTT
v_call: TRBV7-6; clone_size: -; d_call: TRBD2; j_call: TRBJ2-3; cdr3_aa: CASSSQTSGGPDTQYF; cdr3_nt: TGTGCCAGCAGCTCTCAGACTAGCGGGGGGCCAGATACGCAGTATTTT
v_call: TRBV25-1; clone_size: -; d_call: -; j_call: TRBJ2-7; cdr3_aa: CASSESQGSSYEQYF; cdr3_nt: TGTGCCAGCAGTGAATCACAGGGAAGCTCCTACGAGCAGTACTTC
v_call: TRBV6-1; clone_size: -; d_call: TRBD2; j_call: TRBJ2-5; cdr3_aa: CASSEMTSGGVGETQYF; cdr3_nt: TGTGCCAGCAGTGAAATGACTAGCGGGGGGGTCGGAGAGACCCAGTACTTC
v_call: TRBV13; clone_size: -; d_call: -; j_call: TRBJ1-1; cdr3_aa: CASSHGGGGTEAFF; cdr3_nt: TGTGCCAGCAGCCACGGTGGGGGGGGCACTGAAGCTTTCTTT
v_call: TRBV7-8; clone_size: -; d_call: -; j_call: TRBJ2-7; cdr3_aa: CASSGGQGLSYEQYF; cdr3_nt: TGTGCCAGCAGCGGGGGGCAGGGGCTCTCCTACGAGCAGTACTTC
v_call: TRBV5-5; clone_size: -; d_call: -; j_call: TRBJ1-1; cdr3_aa: CASSLGMRGTEAFF; cdr3_nt: TGTGCCAGCAGCTTGGGCATGAGGGGCACTGAAGCTTTCTTT
v_call: TRBV5-1; clone_size: -; d_call: -; j_call: TRBJ2-6; cdr3_aa: CASSLDGSGANVLTF; cdr3_nt: TGCGCCAGCAGCTTGGATGGGTCTGGGGCCAACGTCCTGACTTTC
v_call: TRBV9; clone_size: -; d_call: -; j_call: TRBJ2-7; cdr3_aa: CASSAKGDVYEQYF; cdr3_nt: TGTGCCAGCAGCGCCAAAGGGGACGTCTACGAGCAGTACTTC
v_call: TRBV28; clone_size: -; d_call: TRBD1; j_call: TRBJ1-5; cdr3_aa: CASSPSDRDNQPQHF; cdr3_nt: TGTGCCAGCAGTCCATCGGACAGGGACAATCAGCCCCAGCATTTT
v_call: TRBV7-2; clone_size: -; d_call: -; j_call: TRBJ2-4; cdr3_aa: CASSPQGNRMADIQYF; cdr3_nt: TGTGCCAGCAGCCCACAGGGAAATCGTATGGCAGACATTCAGTACTTC
v_call: TRBV2; clone_size: -; d_call: TRBD2; j_call: TRBJ2-5; cdr3_aa: CASTLTSVETQYF; cdr3_nt: TGTGCCAGCACCTTAACTAGCGTGGAGACCCAGTACTTC
v_call: TRBV18; clone_size: once; d_call: TRBD2; j_call: TRBJ2-5; cdr3_aa: CASSPTSGGRETQYF; cdr3_nt: TGTGCCAGCTCACCTACTAGCGGGGGTAGAGAGACCCAGTACTTC
v_call: TRBV5-1; clone_size: -; d_call: TRBD2; j_call: TRBJ2-5; cdr3_aa: CASSPDGGEGKTQYF; cdr3_nt: TGCGCCAGCAGCCCCGACGGAGGGGAGGGGAAGACCCAGTACTTC
v_call: TRBV19; clone_size: -; d_call: -; j_call: TRBJ1-2; cdr3_aa: CASSIPGLYGYTF; cdr3_nt: TGTGCCAGTAGTATACCAGGACTCTATGGCTACACCTTC
v_call: TRBV19; clone_size: -; d_call: TRBD1; j_call: TRBJ1-3; cdr3_aa: CASRSTGQGNGNTIYF; cdr3_nt: TGTGCCAGTAGGTCAACGGGACAGGGGAATGGAAACACCATATATTTT
v_call: TRBV2; clone_size: -; d_call: TRBD1; j_call: TRBJ2-7; cdr3_aa: CASSWDSTYEQYF; cdr3_nt: TGTGCCAGCAGTTGGGACAGTACCTACGAGCAGTACTTC